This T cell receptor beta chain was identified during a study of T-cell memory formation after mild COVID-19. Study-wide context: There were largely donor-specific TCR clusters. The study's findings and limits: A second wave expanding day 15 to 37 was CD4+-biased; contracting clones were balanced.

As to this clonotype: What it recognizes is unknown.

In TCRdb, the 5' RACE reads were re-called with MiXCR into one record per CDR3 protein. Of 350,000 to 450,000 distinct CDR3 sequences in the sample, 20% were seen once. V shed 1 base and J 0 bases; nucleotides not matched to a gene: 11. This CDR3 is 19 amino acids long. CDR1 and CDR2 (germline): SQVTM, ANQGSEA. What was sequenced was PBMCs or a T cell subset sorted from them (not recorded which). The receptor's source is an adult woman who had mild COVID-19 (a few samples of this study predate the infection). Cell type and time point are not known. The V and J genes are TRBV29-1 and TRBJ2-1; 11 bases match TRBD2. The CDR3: CSVEGPGLAELSSYNEQFF. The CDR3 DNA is TGCAGCGTTGAAGGACCGGGACTAGCGGAGTTGAGCTCCTACAATGAGCAGTTCTTC.